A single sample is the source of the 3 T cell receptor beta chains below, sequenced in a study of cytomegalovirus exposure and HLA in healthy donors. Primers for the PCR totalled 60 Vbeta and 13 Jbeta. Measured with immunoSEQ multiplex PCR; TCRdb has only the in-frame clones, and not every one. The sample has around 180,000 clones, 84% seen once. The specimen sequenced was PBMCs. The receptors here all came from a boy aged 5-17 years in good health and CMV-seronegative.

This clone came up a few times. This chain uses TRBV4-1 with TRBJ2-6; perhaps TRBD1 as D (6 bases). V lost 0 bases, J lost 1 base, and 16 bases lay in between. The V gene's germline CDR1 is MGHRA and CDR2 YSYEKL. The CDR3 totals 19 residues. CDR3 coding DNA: TGCGCCAGCAGCCAAGAGGGGACACATACGCGGTCTGGGGCCAACGTCCTGACTTTC. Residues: CASSQEGTHTRSGANVLTF.

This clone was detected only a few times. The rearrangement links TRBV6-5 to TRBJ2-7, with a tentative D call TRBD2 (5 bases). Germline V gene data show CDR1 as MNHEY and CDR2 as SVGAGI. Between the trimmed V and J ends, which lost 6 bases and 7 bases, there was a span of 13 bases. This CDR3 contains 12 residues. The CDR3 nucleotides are TGTGCCAGCAGCGAGACTAATGGGGAGCAGTACTTC. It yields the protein CASSETNGEQYF.

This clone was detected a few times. The CDR3 bases are TGTGCCTGGATGCGGGCCGACCGGCAGTACTTC. This codes for CAWMRADRQYF. The rearrangement links TRBV30 to TRBJ2-7; possible D gene TRBD2, 5 bases. Looked up from germline, CDR1 is GTSNPN and CDR2 is SVGIG (reference sequence). Trimming took off 4 bases at V and 9 bases at J, with 13 bases between the two ends. This CDR3 has 11 residues. The variable domain in full, completed from reference TRBV30 and TRBJ2-7, reads SQTIHQWPATLVQPVGSPLSLECTVEGTSNPNLYWYRQAAGRGLQLLFYSVGIGQISSEVPQNLSASRPQDRQFILSSKKLLLSDSGFYLCAWMRADRQYFGPGTRLTVT.